These T cell receptor beta chains were read from a single sample in a study of T cell repertoires in ileal Crohn's disease. Generated by immunoSEQ multiplex PCR, the TCRdb table keeps only in-frame clones and is missing some. The sample holds roughly 7,400 clones, roughly 80% seen once. Sequencing used ileal tissue. The receptor source for this set is an adult with Crohn's disease. Each CDR3 is given with its conserved first and last residue. The order of the fields is D gene, V gene, J gene, clone size, CDR3 protein, CDR3 DNA. D genes are given only for firm matches. A clone size is listed for some rows: how often the clone was seen (once, few, many), or a class if it is expanded.

D gene: TRBD1; V gene: TRBV2; J gene: TRBJ1-2; clone size: large; CDR3 protein: CASNRQGVNYGYTF; CDR3 DNA: TGTGCCAGCAATAGGCAGGGGGTAAACTATGGCTACACCTTC
D gene: .; V gene: TRBV5-1; J gene: TRBJ2-3; clone size: few; CDR3 protein: CASSLGQAPRSDTQYF; CDR3 DNA: TGCGCCAGCAGCTTGGGACAGGCACCCCGGTCAGATACGCAGTATTTT
D gene: .; V gene: TRBV7-2; J gene: TRBJ2-2; clone size: .; CDR3 protein: CASSLRQTNTGELFF; CDR3 DNA: TGTGCCAGCAGCCTCCGACAGACTAACACCGGGGAGCTGTTTTTT
D gene: TRBD1; V gene: TRBV7-7; J gene: TRBJ2-3; clone size: once; CDR3 protein: CASSPGQGADTQYF; CDR3 DNA: TGTGCTAGCAGCCCCGGACAGGGAGCAGATACGCAGTATTTT
D gene: TRBD1; V gene: TRBV28; J gene: TRBJ2-7; clone size: .; CDR3 protein: CASSRTGSISYEQYF; CDR3 DNA: TGTGCCAGCAGCAGGACAGGGTCTATCTCCTACGAGCAGTACTTC
D gene: TRBD2; V gene: TRBV29-1; J gene: TRBJ2-3; clone size: .; CDR3 protein: CSVEFPGGADTQYF; CDR3 DNA: TGCAGCGTTGAATTTCCGGGAGGGGCAGATACGCAGTATTTT
D gene: TRBD2; V gene: TRBV5-1; J gene: TRBJ2-1; clone size: .; CDR3 protein: CASSASGGAFNEQFF; CDR3 DNA: TGCGCCAGCAGCGCAAGCGGGGGGGCCTTCAATGAGCAGTTCTTC
D gene: .; V gene: TRBV9; J gene: TRBJ2-1; clone size: .; CDR3 protein: CASSVGAVVAGASSYNEQFF; CDR3 DNA: TGTGCCAGCAGCGTAGGGGCGGTTGTGGCGGGGGCGAGCTCCTACAATGAGCAGTTCTTC
D gene: TRBD1; V gene: TRBV18; J gene: TRBJ1-2; clone size: .; CDR3 protein: CASSPARDSYGYTF; CDR3 DNA: TGTGCCAGCTCACCAGCCCGGGACAGCTATGGCTACACCTTC
D gene: .; V gene: TRBV27; J gene: TRBJ2-7; clone size: .; CDR3 protein: CASSPRVGTSSYEQYF; CDR3 DNA: TGTGCCAGCAGCCCGAGAGTAGGGACAAGCTCCTACGAGCAGTACTTC
D gene: .; V gene: TRBV5-1; J gene: TRBJ2-3; clone size: few; CDR3 protein: CASSLGELMNADTQYF; CDR3 DNA: TGCGCCAGCAGCTTGGGTGAACTGATGAACGCGGATACGCAGTATTTT
D gene: .; V gene: TRBV27; J gene: TRBJ1-5; clone size: few; CDR3 protein: CASRDAGGFHQPQHF; CDR3 DNA: TGTGCCAGCAGGGACGCGGGAGGTTTTCATCAGCCCCAGCATTTT
D gene: TRBD1; V gene: TRBV2; J gene: TRBJ1-2; clone size: .; CDR3 protein: CASKPPGQGFNYGYTF; CDR3 DNA: TGTGCCAGCAAGCCCCCGGGACAGGGGTTCAACTATGGCTACACCTTC
D gene: .; V gene: TRBV12-5; J gene: TRBJ2-1; clone size: once; CDR3 protein: CASGLNGPGFF; CDR3 DNA: TGTGCTAGTGGTTTGAACGGCCCGGGGTTCTTC
D gene: .; V gene: TRBV20-1; J gene: TRBJ2-7; clone size: .; CDR3 protein: CSARQDNEQYF; CDR3 DNA: TGCAGTGCCCGACAGGATAACGAGCAGTACTTC
D gene: TRBD1; V gene: TRBV19; J gene: TRBJ2-7; clone size: .; CDR3 protein: CASSISDRGLMHF; CDR3 DNA: TGTGCCAGTAGTATCTCGGACAGGGGCCTGATGCACTTC
D gene: TRBD1; V gene: TRBV5-1; J gene: TRBJ2-3; clone size: few; CDR3 protein: CASSLGQGAAATQYF; CDR3 DNA: TGCGCCAGCAGCTTGGGACAGGGGGCAGCTGCTACGCAGTATTTT
D gene: TRBD1; V gene: TRBV28; J gene: TRBJ1-1; clone size: .; CDR3 protein: CASRTGDTEAFF; CDR3 DNA: TGTGCCAGCAGGACAGGGGATACTGAAGCTTTCTTT
D gene: .; V gene: TRBV19; J gene: TRBJ2-3; clone size: .; CDR3 protein: CASSTGGTDTQYF; CDR3 DNA: TGTGCCAGTAGTACAGGGGGGACGGATACGCAGTATTTT
D gene: TRBD2; V gene: TRBV5-6; J gene: TRBJ2-1; clone size: .; CDR3 protein: CASSPLSWRGAYNEQFF; CDR3 DNA: TGTGCCAGCAGCCCCCTTAGTTGGCGGGGGGCATACAATGAGCAGTTCTTC
D gene: .; V gene: TRBV23-1; J gene: TRBJ1-6; clone size: .; CDR3 protein: CASSQKEGNSPLHF; CDR3 DNA: TGCGCCAGCAGTCAGAAAGAGGGTAATTCACCCCTCCACTTT
D gene: .; V gene: TRBV2; J gene: TRBJ1-6; clone size: .; CDR3 protein: CASTRTATYNSPLHF; CDR3 DNA: TGTGCCAGCACTCGGACAGCGACCTATAATTCACCCCTCCACTTT
D gene: TRBD2; V gene: TRBV5-1; J gene: TRBJ2-3; clone size: once; CDR3 protein: CASRTSGGTDTQYF; CDR3 DNA: TGCGCCAGCAGAACTAGCGGGGGGACAGATACGCAGTATTTT
D gene: .; V gene: TRBV5-6; J gene: TRBJ1-3; clone size: .; CDR3 protein: CASSLTVGLSTDTIYF; CDR3 DNA: TGTGCCAGCAGCTTGACCGTCGGACTCTCGACGGACACCATATATTTT
D gene: .; V gene: TRBV4-3; J gene: TRBJ2-7; clone size: large; CDR3 protein: CASSQNSGDGSYEQYF; CDR3 DNA: TGCGCCAGCAGCCAAAATTCGGGGGATGGTTCCTACGAGCAGTACTTC
D gene: TRBD2; V gene: TRBV7-3; J gene: TRBJ2-3; clone size: .; CDR3 protein: CASSSRGGLTDTQYF; CDR3 DNA: TGTGCCAGCAGCTCGCGGGGGGGCCTCACAGATACGCAGTATTTT
D gene: TRBD1; V gene: TRBV19; J gene: TRBJ1-1; clone size: .; CDR3 protein: CASSSGQGEAFF; CDR3 DNA: TGTGCCAGTAGTTCGGGACAGGGAGAAGCTTTCTTT